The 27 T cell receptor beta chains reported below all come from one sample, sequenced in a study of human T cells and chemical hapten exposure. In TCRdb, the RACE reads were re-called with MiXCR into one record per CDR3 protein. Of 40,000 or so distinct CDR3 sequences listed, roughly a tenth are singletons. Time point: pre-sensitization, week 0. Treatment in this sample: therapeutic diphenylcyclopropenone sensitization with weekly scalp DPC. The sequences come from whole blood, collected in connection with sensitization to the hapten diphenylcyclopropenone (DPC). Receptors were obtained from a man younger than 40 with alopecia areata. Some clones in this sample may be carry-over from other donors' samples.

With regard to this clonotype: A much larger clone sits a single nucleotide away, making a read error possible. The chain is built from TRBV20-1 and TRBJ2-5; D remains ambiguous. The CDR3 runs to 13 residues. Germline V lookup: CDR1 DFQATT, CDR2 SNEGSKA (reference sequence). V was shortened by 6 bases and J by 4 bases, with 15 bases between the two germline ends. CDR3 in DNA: TGCAGTGCCCATTCGATTCGGCGAGAGACCCAGTACTTC. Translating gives CSAHSIRRETQYF.

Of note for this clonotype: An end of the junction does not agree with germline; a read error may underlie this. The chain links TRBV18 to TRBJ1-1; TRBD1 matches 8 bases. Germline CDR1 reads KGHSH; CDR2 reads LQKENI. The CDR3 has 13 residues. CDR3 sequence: CVSSHGRGREAFF. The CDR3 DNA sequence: TGTGTCAGCTCACACGGCAGGGGGCGAGAAGCTTTCTTT.

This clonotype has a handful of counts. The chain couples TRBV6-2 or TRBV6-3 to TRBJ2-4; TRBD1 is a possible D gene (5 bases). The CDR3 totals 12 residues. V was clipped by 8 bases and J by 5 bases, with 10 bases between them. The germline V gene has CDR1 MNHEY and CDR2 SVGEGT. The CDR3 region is CASEGVENIQYF. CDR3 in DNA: TGTGCCAGCGAAGGGGTAGAAAACATTCAGTACTTC.

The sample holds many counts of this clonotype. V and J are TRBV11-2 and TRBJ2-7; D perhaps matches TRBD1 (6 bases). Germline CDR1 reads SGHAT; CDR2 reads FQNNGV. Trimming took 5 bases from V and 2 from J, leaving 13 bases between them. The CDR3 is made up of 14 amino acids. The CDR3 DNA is TGTGCCAGCAGCATCCGAGGGGGTACCTACGAGCAGTACTTC. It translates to CASSIRGGTYEQYF.

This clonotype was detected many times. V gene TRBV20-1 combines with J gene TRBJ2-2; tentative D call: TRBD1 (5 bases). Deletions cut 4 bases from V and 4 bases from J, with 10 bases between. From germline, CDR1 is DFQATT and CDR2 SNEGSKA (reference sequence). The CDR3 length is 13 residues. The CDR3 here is CSATGSGTGELFF. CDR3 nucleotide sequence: TGCAGTGCTACAGGGTCGGGCACCGGGGAGCTGTTTTTT.

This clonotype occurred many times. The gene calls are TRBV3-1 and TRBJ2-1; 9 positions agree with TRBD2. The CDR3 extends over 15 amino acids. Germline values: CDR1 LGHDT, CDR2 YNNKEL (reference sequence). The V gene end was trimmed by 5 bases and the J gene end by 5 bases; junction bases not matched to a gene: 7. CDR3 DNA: TGTGCCAGCAGCACCGGACTAGCGACACACAATGAGCAGTTCTTC. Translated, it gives CASSTGLATHNEQFF.

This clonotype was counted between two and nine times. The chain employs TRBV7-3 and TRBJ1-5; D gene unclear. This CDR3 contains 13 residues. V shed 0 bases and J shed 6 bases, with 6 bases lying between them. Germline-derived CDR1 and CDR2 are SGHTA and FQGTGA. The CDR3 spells CASSLTLRQPQHF. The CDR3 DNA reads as TGTGCCAGCAGCTTAACATTGCGTCAGCCCCAGCATTTT.

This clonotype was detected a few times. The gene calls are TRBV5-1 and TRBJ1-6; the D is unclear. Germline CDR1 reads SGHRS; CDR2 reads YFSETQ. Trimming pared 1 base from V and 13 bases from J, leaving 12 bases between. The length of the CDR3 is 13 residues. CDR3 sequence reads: CASSLTEIDPLHF. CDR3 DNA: TGCGCCAGCAGCTTGACGGAAATCGACCCCCTCCACTTT.

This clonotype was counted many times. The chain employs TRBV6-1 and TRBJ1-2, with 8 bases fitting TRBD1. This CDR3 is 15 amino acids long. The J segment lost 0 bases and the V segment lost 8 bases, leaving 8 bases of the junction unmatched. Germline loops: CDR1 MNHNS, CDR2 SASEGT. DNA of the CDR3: TGTGCCAGCGGAGGACAGGGAGAACCTAACTATGGCTACACCTTC. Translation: CASGGQGEPNYGYTF.

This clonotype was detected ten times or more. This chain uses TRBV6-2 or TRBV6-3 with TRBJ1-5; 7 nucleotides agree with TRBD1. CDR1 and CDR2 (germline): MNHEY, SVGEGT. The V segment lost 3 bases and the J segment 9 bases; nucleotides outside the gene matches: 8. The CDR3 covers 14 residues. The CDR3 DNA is TGTGCCAGCAGTTATCCCGGGACAGCTAGGCCCCAGCATTTT. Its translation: CASSYPGTARPQHF.

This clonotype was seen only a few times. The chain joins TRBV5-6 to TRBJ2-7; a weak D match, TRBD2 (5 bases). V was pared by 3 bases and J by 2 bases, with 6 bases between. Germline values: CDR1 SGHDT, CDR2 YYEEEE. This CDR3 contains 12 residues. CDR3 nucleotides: TGTGCCAGCAGCTACGGGACCTACGAGCAGTACGTC. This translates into CASSYGTYEQYV.

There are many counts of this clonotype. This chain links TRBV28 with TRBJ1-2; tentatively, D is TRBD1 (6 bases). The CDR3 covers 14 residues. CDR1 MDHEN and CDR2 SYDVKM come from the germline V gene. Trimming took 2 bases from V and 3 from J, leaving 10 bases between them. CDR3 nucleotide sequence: TGTGCCAGCAGTTTACGACAGGCGCACTATGGCTACACCTTC. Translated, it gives CASSLRQAHYGYTF.

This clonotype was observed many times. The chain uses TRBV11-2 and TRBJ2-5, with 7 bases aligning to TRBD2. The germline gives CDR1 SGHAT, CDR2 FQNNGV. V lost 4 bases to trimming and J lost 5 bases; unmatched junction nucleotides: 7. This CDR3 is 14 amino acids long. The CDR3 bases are TGTGCCAGCAGCTCTAGCGGACGGACGGAGACCCAGTACTTC. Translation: CASSSSGRTETQYF.

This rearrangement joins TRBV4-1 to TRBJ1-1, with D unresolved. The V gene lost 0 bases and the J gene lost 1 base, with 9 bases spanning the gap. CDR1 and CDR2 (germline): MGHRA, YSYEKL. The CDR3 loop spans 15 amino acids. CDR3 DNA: TGCGCCAGCAGCCAAGAGGCCTCCTGGAACACTGAAGCTTTCTTT. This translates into CASSQEASWNTEAFF.

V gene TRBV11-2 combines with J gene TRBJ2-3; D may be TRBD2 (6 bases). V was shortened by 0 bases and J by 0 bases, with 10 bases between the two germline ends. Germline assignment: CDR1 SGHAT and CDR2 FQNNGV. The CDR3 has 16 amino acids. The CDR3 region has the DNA TGTGCCAGCAGCTTAGAGACCGGGACTAGCACAGATACGCAGTATTTT. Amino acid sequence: CASSLETGTSTDTQYF.

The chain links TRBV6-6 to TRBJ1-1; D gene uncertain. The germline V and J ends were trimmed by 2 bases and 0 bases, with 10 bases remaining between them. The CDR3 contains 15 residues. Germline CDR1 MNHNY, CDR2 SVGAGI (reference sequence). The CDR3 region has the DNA TGTGCCAGCAGTTACAGGTCTCTTTTGAACACTGAAGCTTTCTTT. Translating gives CASSYRSLLNTEAFF.

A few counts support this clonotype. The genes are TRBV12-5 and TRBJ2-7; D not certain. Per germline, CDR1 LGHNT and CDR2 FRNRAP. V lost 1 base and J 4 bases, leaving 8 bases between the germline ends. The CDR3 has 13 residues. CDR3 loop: CASGLGGQYEQYF. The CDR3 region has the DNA TGTGCTAGTGGTTTGGGTGGGCAGTACGAGCAGTACTTC. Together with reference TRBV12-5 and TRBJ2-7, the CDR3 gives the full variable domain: DARVTQTPRHKVTEMGQEVTMRCQPILGHNTVFWYRQTMMQGLELLAYFRNRAPLDDSGMPKDRFSAEMPDATLATLKIQPSEPRDSAVYFCASGLGGQYEQYFGPGTRLTVT.

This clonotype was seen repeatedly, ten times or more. CDR3 sequence (DNA): TGTGCCAGCAGCCAGGCGGCAGGGGGCGCTTTTGGCTACACCTTC. Protein product: CASSQAAGGAFGYTF. V and J are TRBV9 and TRBJ1-2, with 8 positions matching TRBD1. Germline lookup yields CDR1 SGDLS and CDR2 YYNGEE. This CDR3 contains 15 residues. Trimming removed 4 bases from V and 7 bases from J; junction bases left unmatched: 12.

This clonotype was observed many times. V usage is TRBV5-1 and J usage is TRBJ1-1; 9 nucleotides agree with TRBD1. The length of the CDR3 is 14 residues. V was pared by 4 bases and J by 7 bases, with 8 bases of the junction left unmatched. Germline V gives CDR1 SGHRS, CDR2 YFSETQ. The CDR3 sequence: CASSMGTGRLEAFF. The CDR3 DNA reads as TGCGCCAGCAGCATGGGGACAGGGCGACTTGAAGCTTTCTTT.

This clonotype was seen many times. The DNA for the CDR3 is TGTGCCAGCAATGGACAGGGGGCGGCCGGGGAGCTGTTTTTT. Translating gives CASNGQGAAGELFF. The chain links TRBV12-3 or TRBV12-4 to TRBJ2-2; 11 bases align to TRBD1. V shed 7 bases and J 6 bases; nucleotides not matched to a gene: 4. This CDR3 is built from 14 residues.

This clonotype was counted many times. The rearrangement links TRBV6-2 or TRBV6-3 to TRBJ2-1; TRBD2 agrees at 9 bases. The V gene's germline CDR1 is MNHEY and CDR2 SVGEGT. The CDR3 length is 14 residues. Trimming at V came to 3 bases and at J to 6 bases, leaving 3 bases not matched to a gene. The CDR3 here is CASSYRREGNEQFF. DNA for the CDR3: TGTGCCAGCAGTTATCGGCGGGAGGGCAATGAGCAGTTCTTC.

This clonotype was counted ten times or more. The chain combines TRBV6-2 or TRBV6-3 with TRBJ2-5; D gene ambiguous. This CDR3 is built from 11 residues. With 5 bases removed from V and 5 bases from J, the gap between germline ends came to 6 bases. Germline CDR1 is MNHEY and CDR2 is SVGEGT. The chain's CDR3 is CASSAEETQYF. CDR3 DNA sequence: TGTGCCAGCAGTGCGGAGGAGACCCAGTACTTC.

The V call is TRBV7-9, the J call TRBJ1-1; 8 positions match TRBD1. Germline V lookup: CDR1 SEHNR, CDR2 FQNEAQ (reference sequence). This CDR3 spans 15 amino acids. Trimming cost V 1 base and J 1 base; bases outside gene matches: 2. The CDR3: CASSLGDRSNTEAFF. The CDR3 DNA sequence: TGTGCCAGCAGCTTAGGGGACAGGTCGAACACTGAAGCTTTCTTT.

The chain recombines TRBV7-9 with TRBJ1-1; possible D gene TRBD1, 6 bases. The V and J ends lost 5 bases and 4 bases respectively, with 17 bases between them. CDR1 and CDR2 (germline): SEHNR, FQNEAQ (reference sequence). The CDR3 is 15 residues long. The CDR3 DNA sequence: TGTGCCAGCAGCCCCTGGGGGGGGGCGGGCACTGAAGCTTTCTTT. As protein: CASSPWGGAGTEAFF.

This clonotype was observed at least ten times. The CDR3 DNA reads as TGTGCCAGCTCAGTTGGGACTGGGGCCAACGTCCTGACTTTC. It codes for CASSVGTGANVLTF. The chain recombines TRBV18 with TRBJ2-6; D not resolved. This CDR3 has 14 residues. Looked up from germline, CDR1 is KGHSH and CDR2 is LQKENI. V was clipped by 5 bases and J by 2 bases, with 7 bases between them.

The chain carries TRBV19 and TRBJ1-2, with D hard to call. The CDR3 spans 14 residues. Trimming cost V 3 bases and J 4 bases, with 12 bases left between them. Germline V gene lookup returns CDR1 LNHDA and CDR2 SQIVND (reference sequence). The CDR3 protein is CASSMPGRVYGYTF. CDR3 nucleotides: TGTGCCAGTAGTATGCCTGGACGGGTCTATGGCTACACCTTC.

CDR3 DNA: TGTGCCAGCAGTTACTCCGAAGAGCAGGCAGCCTACACCTTC. Translated, it gives CASSYSEEQAAYTF. The genes are TRBV6-2 or TRBV6-3 and TRBJ1-2; D not certain. The CDR3 spans 14 residues. Per the germline V gene, CDR1 is MNHEY and CDR2 is SVGEGT. Trimming removed 0 bases from V and 10 bases from J, with 15 bases in between.